This T cell receptor (beta chain) stems from a study of shared clonotypes between healthy human individuals (dated by TCRdb to 2018 to 2020). Some background on the complete study: The cohort included a few men and a couple of women between 18 and 49 years of age. For each donor, CD4 naive and CD4 memory were each given three plates, CD8 naive was given two plates, and CD8 memory was given one plate. To estimate repertoire size and how much clonotype sharing occurs between individuals, the study deeply sequenced the blood TCR repertoires of 5 or 6 healthy adults. Libraries were prepared and TCR repertoires were sequenced by different laboratories using diverse techniques, in order to increase sequencing depth and limit assay-specific biases. Each donor's leukapheresis produced roughly between roughly 0.85 and 10 billion PBMCs. Results and caveats for the whole study, not just this receptor: Incomplete sequencing was indicated by rarefaction of sorted-subset datasets, despite the large sequencing depth. Estimated clonotype richness was generally larger for naive than for memory subsets. Sampling was restricted to blood, and TCR repertoires in tissue are likely to differ from TCR repertoires in blood. Clonotypes shared by all four sorted-subset donors showed higher generation probabilities than non-shared clonotypes. Because the study included a small number of donors, the genetic and exposure-history diversity represented was limited. Roughly 5% of naive CD4, 3.5% of naive CD8, about 2.4% of memory CD4, and 0.35% to 0.4% of memory CD8 clonotypes were shared across a few donors. Pairwise subsampling indicated that sequencing depth was expected to affect the degree of clonotype sharing among donors.

Using the deep immunoSEQ assay, multiplex PCR amplified TCR CDR3 regions from genomic DNA. For each cell subset, the extracted genomic DNA was distributed evenly across all wells of several immunoSEQ 96-well plates, and each plate served as one replicate. For sorted subsets, roughly 200 ng of genomic DNA, equivalent to some 33,000 T cell genomes, went into each replicate PCR. The purified libraries were quantified using a Qubit 3.0 fluorometer, sized with a Bioanalyzer 2100, and then quantified again using the KAPA Library Quantification kit. Every immunoSEQ 96-well plate was sequenced on a dedicated single-read 150-cycle Illumina NextSeq 550 flow cell. On the study's bioinformatics: Because only junctional sequences without quality scores were contained in the immunoSEQ output, filtering matching that applied to full-length reads could not be performed. Sequences were annotated with PyIR, a Python wrapper for IgBLAST v1.9, using IMGT germline references to assign V/J genes and CDR3. Reads were removed for weak V/J assignments (E-value above 1e-6), missing CDR3, stop codons, out-of-frame junctions, or ambiguous translated residues. V3J clonotypes were defined as sequences sharing the same inferred V gene, J gene, and CDR3 amino acid sequence. The percentage overlap between two repertoires was calculated by dividing the number of shared unique clonotypes by the size of the smaller repertoire. RTK rarefaction, the Chao1 estimator, and Recon v2.1 estimates of unobserved clonotypes were used to assess repertoire richness. Generation probabilities were computed with OLGA for all TCRbeta clonotypes obtained by the gDNA method from several donors. Sourced from immuneACCESS, this table was stored by TCRdb with only in-frame sequences that have V and J called. A share of the clones is absent; for the studies checked, an unresolved V gene accounts for under half, and the remainder has no known explanation. Clonal size and the V and J genes are those of that table, whereas D and trimming came from the DNA. This sample comprises under 1,100,000 clones, roughly 70% of them detected only once. About 1.5% of the sample comes from the top ten.

Points on this clone: Its target antigen remains unknown. No base-level quality is on record; no much larger clone is a single base apart.

The CDR3 runs 15 residues from the cysteine to the phenylalanine. The kept DNA is CDR3 alone, 45 bases in frame from the first base. V is shortened by 5 bases, J by 4 bases, and the region joining them spans 18 bases. Via the germline V gene, CDR1 is SNHLY and CDR2 FYNNEI. Healthy HIV-negative adults with no recently reported acute infections or vaccinations were included as donors. Only Caucasian adults living in Nashville, Tennessee, USA were represented among the donors. CD4+ T cells were enriched by magnetic negative selection, after which naive cells were positively selected on CD45RA and the negative fraction was taken as the memory subset. Blood was obtained by leukapheresis, after which PBMCs were separated by Ficoll-Histopaque density gradient centrifugation and cryopreserved in liquid nitrogen vapor phase. Analytical flow cytometry was used to check the purity and quantity of every magnetically sorted T cell population. From each sorted fraction, genomic DNA was isolated and quantified by UV absorbance on a Nanodrop 2000c.

Recombination joined TRBV2 with TRBJ2-7; perhaps TRBD1 is the D gene, with 5 bases matching. This TCR was sampled from a man in his late teens or twenties in good health. The sequencing sample was made of memory CD4+ T cells sorted from blood. The cell subset or site label for this specimen denotes: CD45RA-negative fraction. CDR3 protein: CASSPGSNLRYEQYF. The nucleotide sequence is TGTGCCAGCAGTCCAGGGTCGAATCTAAGATACGAGCAGTACTTC. The full variable domain, with segments outside the CDR3 supplied by the reference TRBV2 and TRBJ2-7 proteins, appears as EPEVTQTPSHQVTQMGQEVILRCVPISNHLYFYWYRQILGQKVEFLVSFYNNEISEKSEIFDDQFSVERPDGSNFTLKIRSTKLEDSAMYFCASSPGSNLRYEQYFGPGTRLTVT.